This passage covers 13 T cell receptor beta chains from one sample sequenced in a study of blood T cell repertoires in COVID-19. Repertoires were generated with immunoSEQ multiplex PCR, while TCRdb's copy carries only in-frame clones and drops some. The repertoire holds approximately 300,000 clones, with approximately 90% as singletons. The sequencing sample was made of PBMCs or T cells enriched from blood (not recorded which). These receptors were obtained from a woman aged 18-29 years who had recovered from COVID-19.

This clone has more than one count but fewer than ten. The rearrangement links TRBV27 to TRBJ2-5; a weak D match, TRBD2 (6 bases). V was shortened by 2 bases and J by 2 bases, with 9 bases between the two germline ends. Germline assignment: CDR1 MNHEY and CDR2 SMNVEV (reference sequence). The CDR3 extends over 14 amino acids. The CDR3 sequence: CASSLGGSQETQYF. The CDR3 region has the DNA TGTGCCAGCAGTTTAGGGGGGTCGCAAGAGACCCAGTACTTC.

The genes are TRBV27 and TRBJ2-2; 7 nucleotides agree with TRBD1. The CDR3 sequence is 16 residues long. Germline CDR1 reads MNHEY; CDR2 reads SMNVEV (reference sequence). Trimming took 5 bases from V and 1 from J; bases not matched to a gene: 7. CDR3 loop: CASSRDRDRNTGELFF. CDR3 sequence (DNA): TGTGCCAGCAGTCGAGACCGGGACAGGAACACCGGGGAGCTGTTTTTT.

The chain recombines TRBV3-1 (or the pseudogene TRBV3-2) with TRBJ1-1; D unclear. V lost 7 bases to trimming and J lost 4 bases, with 16 bases between them. Germline V gives CDR1 LGHDT, CDR2 YNNKEL (reference sequence). This CDR3 contains 14 residues. CDR3 bases: TGTGCCAGCACCTTCAGTAACAGTGGCACTGAAGCTTTCTTT. It specifies CASTFSNSGTEAFF.

The chain has TRBV5-1 and TRBJ1-1; D is perhaps TRBD1 (5 bases). V was cut by 2 bases and J by 5 bases, with 16 bases left in between. Germline V gene sequence: CDR1 SGHRS, CDR2 YFSETQ. The CDR3 length is 15 residues. The CDR3 sequence is CASSFRGFGETEAFF. The CDR3, as DNA: TGCGCCAGCAGCTTTCGGGGGTTTGGGGAAACTGAAGCTTTCTTT. Full variable domain (remainder filled in from reference TRBV5-1 and TRBJ1-1): KAGVTQTPRYLIKTRGQQVTLSCSPISGHRSVSWYQQTPGQGLQFLFEYFSETQRNKGNFPGRFSGRQFSNSRSEMNVSTLELGDSALYLCASSFRGFGETEAFFGQGTRLTVV.

V usage is TRBV11-2 and J usage is TRBJ1-2, with TRBD1 identical over 10 bases. Trimming took 5 bases from V and 3 from J; bases not matched to a gene: 6. This CDR3 contains 15 residues. Germline assignment: CDR1 SGHAT and CDR2 FQNNGV. In DNA, the CDR3 is TGTGCCAGCAGCGTCTCCGGGACAGGGGACTATGGCTACACCTTC. This codes for CASSVSGTGDYGYTF.

The chain links TRBV18 to TRBJ1-2, with 8 nucleotides matching TRBD1. CDR3 length: 14 residues. J gave up 3 bases and V 3 bases, and 3 bases lay outside the gene matches. Germline CDR1 is KGHSH and CDR2 is LQKENI. The CDR3 region is CASSPDRADYGYTF. CDR3 bases: TGTGCCAGCTCACCGGACAGGGCCGACTATGGCTACACCTTC.

CDR3 sequence (DNA): TGCGCCAGCAGCTTGGCCGGAGGGACTGGGGAGCAGTTCTTC. Translating it yields CASSLAGGTGEQFF. The rearrangement joins TRBV5-1 to TRBJ2-1, with D possibly TRBD2 on 6 matching bases. Trimming removed 0 bases at V and 10 bases at J, with 14 bases between. The germline gives CDR1 SGHRS, CDR2 YFSETQ. The CDR3 is 14 amino acids.

The rearrangement joins TRBV30 to TRBJ2-3, with 7 bases fitting TRBD2. The V segment lost 1 base and the J segment 3 bases; nucleotides outside the gene matches: 4. This CDR3 is built from 14 residues. The germline V gene has CDR1 GTSNPN and CDR2 SVGIG (reference sequence). The CDR3: CAWSERGGTDTQYF. Here the CDR3 DNA reads TGTGCCTGGAGTGAACGCGGGGGTACAGATACGCAGTATTTT.

The V call is TRBV18, the J call TRBJ2-1, with D possibly TRBD2 on 5 matching bases. Germline CDR1 is KGHSH and CDR2 is LQKENI. This CDR3 comprises 14 residues. The V and J ends lost 6 bases and 3 bases respectively, with 12 bases between them. This CDR3 reads CASSHGLIYNEQFF. DNA for the CDR3: TGTGCCAGCTCTCACGGACTTATCTACAATGAGCAGTTCTTC.

The rearrangement joins TRBV27 to TRBJ1-1; D remains unclear. V lost 6 bases to trimming and J lost 6 bases, with 11 bases between them. The germline gives CDR1 MNHEY, CDR2 SMNVEV (reference sequence). The CDR3 consists of 12 residues. CDR3 amino acids: CASSLVEAEAFF. The CDR3 coding sequence is TGTGCCAGCAGCCTAGTGGAGGCTGAAGCTTTCTTT.

The chain is built from TRBV29-1 and TRBJ2-1; 10 positions agree with TRBD1. The V segment lost 6 bases and the J segment 3 bases; nucleotides outside the gene matches: 2. Germline V gene data show CDR1 as SQVTM and CDR2 as ANQGSEA. This CDR3 has 13 residues. The CDR3 reads CSVRTGGYNEQFF. CDR3 nucleotides: TGCAGCGTAAGGACAGGGGGCTACAATGAGCAGTTCTTC.

The chain joins TRBV28 to TRBJ1-6; no firm D call. Germline-derived CDR1 and CDR2 are MDHEN and SYDVKM. Trimming stripped 9 bases from V and 6 bases from J, with 24 bases between. The length of the CDR3 is 17 residues. The CDR3 loop is CASWKSGFGQLNSPLHF. Written as DNA, the CDR3 is TGTGCCAGTTGGAAATCGGGGTTCGGCCAACTTAATTCACCCCTCCACTTT. Full variable domain (remainder filled in from reference TRBV28 and TRBJ1-6): DVKVTQSSRYLVKRTGEKVFLECVQDMDHENMFWYRQDPGLGLRLIYFSYDVKMKEKGDIPEGYSVSREKKERFSLILESASTNQTSMYLCASWKSGFGQLNSPLHFGNGTRLTVT.

The CDR3 nucleotides are TGTGCCAGCGGGTATGGCGGCCACTCTGGAAACACCATATATTTT. Protein: CASGYGGHSGNTIYF. This chain connects TRBV7-2 to TRBJ1-3; no reliable D call. CDR3 length: 15 amino acids. Germline CDR1 is SGHTA and CDR2 is FQGNSA. V was clipped by 8 bases and J by 0 bases, with 14 bases between them.